Included here is one TCR beta chain sequence, with context. Its antigen is not known. The data belong to a study of T-cell memory formation after mild COVID-19. Study-wide context: Largely, TCR clusters stayed within a single donor. General study results and limits: Most CD4+ clones that shrank were in CM and EM, while CD8+ ones turned up in EMRA. Proof of SARS-CoV-2 specificity was absent for the second-wave clones that crested on day 37.

TCR alpha and TCR beta cDNA libraries carrying sample barcodes and UMIs were produced by 5'RACE using constant-segment primers. TCRdb re-derived calls from the 5' RACE reads in MiXCR, one entry per CDR3 protein. The sample has 150,000 to 200,000 distinct CDR3 sequences, around 13% seen once; the top ten hold about 3.3%. Germline V lookup: CDR1 SNHLY, CDR2 FYNNEI. V was shortened by 6 bases and J by 4 bases, with 4 bases between the two germline ends. The CDR3 covers 11 residues. This sequence originates from a man between 18 and 29 years old who had mild COVID-19 (a few samples of this study predate the infection). Cell type and time point are not known. The specimen was PBMCs or a T cell subset sorted from them (not recorded which). V is TRBV2 and J is TRBJ2-1; D gene uncertain. The CDR3 here is CASREYNEQFF. CDR3 bases: TGTGCCAGCAGGGAATACAATGAGCAGTTCTTC.